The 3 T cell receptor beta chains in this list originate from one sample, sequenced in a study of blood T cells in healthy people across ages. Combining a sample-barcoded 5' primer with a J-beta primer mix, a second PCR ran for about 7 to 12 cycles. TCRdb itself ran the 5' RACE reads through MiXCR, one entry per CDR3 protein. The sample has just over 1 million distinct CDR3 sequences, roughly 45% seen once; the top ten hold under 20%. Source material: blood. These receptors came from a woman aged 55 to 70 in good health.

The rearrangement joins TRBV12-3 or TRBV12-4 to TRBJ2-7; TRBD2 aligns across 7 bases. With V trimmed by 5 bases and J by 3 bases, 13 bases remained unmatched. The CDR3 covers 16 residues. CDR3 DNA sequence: TGTGCCAGCAGTAGCGGGGTGGGGCTACGAGACTACGAGCAGTACTTC. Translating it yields CASSSGVGLRDYEQYF.

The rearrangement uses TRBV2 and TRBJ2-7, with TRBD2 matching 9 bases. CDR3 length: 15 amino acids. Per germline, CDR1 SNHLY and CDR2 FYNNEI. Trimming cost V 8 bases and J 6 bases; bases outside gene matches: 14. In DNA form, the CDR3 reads TGTGCCAGCCCAACTGGTGCGGGAGGGCACGGCGAGCAGTACTTC. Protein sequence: CASPTGAGGHGEQYF.

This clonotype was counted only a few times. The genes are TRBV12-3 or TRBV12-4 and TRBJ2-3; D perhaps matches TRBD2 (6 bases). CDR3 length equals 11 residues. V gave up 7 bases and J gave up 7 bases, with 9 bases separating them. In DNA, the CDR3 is TGTGCCAGCATCGGGGACTATACGCAGTATTTT. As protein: CASIGDYTQYF.